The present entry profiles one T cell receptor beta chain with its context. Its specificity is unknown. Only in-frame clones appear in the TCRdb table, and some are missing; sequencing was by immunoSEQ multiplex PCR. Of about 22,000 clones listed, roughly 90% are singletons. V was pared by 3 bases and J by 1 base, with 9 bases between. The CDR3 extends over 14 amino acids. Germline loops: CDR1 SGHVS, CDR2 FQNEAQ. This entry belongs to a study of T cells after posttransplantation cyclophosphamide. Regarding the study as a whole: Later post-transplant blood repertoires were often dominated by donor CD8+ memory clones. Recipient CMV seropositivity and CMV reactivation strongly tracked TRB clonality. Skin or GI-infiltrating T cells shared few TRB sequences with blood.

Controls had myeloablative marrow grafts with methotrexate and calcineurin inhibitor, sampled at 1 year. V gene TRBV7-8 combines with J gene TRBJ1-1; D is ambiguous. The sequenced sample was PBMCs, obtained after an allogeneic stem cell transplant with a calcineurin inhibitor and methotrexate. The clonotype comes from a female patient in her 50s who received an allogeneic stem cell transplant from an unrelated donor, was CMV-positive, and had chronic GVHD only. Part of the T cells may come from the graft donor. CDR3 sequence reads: CASSFKLENTEAFF. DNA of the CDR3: TGTGCCAGCAGCTTCAAACTAGAGAACACTGAAGCTTTCTTT.